This T cell receptor beta chain was identified in a study of blood T cells in healthy people across ages. Study-wide results and caveats: Per million T cells, the diversity of TCR beta decreased roughly linearly as age advanced.

This clonotype has just a few counts. Its specificity is not known. A much more abundant neighbour one base away suggests this may be a read error. The CDR3 has 14 residues. Trimming pared 7 bases from V and 3 bases from J, leaving 16 bases between. Germline V lookup: CDR1 MDHEN, CDR2 SYDVKM. Aged roughly 6 to 100, donors were systemically healthy Caucasians from Russia. Using a J-beta primer mix together with a sample-barcoded 5' primer, a second PCR was run for about 6 to 12 cycles. Researchers report that a template-switch adaptor with 12 random nucleotides tagged each cDNA molecule. CDR3-containing paired-end reads numbered at least 2.5 million in each sample. Each CDR3 protein is one row after TCRdb ran MiXCR on the 5' RACE reads. The sample lists hundreds of thousands of distinct CDR3 sequences, 25% to 35% occurring once.

The genes are TRBV28 and TRBJ2-7; D possibly corresponds to TRBD2 (5 bases). Sequenced: blood. The sequence derives from a woman older than 75 in good health. DNA of the CDR3: TGTGCCAGCACCGTGCAGTTTCGGGGCTACGAGCAGTACTTC. This encodes CASTVQFRGYEQYF.